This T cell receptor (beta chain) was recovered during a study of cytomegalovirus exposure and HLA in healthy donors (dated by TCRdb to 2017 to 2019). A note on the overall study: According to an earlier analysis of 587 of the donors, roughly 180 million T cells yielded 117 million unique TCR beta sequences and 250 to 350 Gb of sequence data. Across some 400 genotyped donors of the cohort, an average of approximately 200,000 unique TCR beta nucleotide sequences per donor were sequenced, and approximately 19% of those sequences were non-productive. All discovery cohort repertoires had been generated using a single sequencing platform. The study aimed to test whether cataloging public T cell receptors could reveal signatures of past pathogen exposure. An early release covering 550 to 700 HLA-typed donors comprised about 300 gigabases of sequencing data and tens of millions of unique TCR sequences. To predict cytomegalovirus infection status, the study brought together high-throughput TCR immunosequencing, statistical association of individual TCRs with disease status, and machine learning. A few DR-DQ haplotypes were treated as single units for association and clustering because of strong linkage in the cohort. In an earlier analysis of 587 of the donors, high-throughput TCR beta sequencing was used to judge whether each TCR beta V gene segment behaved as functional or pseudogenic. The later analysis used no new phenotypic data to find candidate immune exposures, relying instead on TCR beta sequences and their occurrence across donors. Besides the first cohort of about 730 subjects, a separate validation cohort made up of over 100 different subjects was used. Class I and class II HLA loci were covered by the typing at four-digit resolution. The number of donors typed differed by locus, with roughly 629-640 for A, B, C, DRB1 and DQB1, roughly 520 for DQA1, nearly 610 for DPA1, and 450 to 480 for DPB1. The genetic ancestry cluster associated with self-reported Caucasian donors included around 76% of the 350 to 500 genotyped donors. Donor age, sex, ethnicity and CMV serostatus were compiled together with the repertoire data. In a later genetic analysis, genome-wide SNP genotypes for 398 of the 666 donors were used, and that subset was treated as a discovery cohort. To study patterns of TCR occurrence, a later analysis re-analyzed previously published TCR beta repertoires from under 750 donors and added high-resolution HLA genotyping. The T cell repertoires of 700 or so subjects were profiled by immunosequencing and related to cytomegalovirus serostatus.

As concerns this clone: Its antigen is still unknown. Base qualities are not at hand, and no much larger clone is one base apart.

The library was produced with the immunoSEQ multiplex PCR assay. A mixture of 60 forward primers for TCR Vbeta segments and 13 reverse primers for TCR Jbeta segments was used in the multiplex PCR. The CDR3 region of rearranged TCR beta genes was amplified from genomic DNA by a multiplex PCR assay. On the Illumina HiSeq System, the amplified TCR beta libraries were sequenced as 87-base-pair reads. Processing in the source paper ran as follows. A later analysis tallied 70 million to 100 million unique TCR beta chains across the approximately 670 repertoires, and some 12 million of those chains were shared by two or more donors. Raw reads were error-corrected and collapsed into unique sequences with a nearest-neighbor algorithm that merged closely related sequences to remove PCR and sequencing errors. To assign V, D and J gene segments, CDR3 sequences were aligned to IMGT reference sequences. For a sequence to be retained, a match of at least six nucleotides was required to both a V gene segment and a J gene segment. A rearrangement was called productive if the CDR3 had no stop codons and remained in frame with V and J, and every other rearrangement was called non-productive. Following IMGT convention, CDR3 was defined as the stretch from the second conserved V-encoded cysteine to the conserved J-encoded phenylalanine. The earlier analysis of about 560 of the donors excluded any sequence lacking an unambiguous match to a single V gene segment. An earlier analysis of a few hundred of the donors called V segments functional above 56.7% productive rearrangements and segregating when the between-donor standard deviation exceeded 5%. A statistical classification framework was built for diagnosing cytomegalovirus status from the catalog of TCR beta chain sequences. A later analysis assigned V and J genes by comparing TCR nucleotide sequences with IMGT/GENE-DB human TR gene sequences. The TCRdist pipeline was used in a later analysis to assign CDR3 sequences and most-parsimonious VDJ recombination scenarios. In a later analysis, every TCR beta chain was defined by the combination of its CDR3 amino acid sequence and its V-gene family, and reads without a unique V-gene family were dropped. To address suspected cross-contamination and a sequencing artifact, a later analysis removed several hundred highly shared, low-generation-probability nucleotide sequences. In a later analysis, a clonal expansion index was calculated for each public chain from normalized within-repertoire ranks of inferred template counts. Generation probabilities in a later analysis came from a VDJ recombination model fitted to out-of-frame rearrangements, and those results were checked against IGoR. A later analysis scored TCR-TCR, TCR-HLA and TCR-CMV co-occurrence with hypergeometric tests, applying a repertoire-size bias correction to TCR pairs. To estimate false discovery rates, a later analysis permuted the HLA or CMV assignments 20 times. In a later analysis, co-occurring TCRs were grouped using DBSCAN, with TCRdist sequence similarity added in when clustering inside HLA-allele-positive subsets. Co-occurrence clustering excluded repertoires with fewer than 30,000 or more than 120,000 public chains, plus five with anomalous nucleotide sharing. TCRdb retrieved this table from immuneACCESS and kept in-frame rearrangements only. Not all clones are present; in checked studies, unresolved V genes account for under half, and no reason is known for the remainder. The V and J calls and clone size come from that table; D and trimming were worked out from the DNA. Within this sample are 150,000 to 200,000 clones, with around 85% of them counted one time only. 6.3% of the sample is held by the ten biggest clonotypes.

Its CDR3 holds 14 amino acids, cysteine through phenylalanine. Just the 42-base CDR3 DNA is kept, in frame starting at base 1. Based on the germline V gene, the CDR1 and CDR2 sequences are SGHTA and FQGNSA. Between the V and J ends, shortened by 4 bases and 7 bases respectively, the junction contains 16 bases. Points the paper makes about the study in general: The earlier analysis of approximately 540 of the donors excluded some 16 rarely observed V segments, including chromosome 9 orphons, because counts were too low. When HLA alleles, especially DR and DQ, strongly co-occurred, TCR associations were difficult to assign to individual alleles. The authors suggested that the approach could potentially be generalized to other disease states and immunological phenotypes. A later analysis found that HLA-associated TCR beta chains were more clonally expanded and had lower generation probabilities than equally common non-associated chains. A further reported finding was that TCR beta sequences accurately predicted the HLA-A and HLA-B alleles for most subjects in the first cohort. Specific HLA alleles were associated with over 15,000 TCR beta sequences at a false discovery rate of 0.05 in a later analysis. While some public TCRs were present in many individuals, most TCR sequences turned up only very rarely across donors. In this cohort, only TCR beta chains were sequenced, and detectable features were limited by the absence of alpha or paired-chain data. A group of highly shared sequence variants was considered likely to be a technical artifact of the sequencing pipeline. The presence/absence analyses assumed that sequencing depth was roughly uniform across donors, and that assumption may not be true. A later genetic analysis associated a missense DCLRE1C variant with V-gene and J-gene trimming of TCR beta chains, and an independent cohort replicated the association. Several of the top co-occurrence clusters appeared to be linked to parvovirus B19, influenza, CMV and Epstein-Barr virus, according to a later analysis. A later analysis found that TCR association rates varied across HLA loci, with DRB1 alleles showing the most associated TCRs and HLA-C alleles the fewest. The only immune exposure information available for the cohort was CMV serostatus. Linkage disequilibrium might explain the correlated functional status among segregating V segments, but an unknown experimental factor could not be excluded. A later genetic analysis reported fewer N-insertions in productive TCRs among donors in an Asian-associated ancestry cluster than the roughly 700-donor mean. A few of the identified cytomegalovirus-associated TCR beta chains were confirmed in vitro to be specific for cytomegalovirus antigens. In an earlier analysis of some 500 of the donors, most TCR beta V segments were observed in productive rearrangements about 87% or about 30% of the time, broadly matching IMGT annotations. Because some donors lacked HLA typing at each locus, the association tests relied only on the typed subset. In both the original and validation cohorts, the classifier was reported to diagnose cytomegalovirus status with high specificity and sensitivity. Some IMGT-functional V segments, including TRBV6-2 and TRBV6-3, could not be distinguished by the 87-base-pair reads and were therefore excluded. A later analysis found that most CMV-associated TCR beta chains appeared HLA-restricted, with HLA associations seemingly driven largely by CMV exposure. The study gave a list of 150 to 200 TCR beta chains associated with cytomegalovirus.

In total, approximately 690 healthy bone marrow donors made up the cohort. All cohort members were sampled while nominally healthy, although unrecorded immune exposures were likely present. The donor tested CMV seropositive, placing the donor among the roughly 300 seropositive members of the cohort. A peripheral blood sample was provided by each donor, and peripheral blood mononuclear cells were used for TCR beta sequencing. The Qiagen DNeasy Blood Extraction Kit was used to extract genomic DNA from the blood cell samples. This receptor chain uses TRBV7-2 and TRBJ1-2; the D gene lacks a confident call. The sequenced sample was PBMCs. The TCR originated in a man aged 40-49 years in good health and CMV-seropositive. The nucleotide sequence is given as TGTGCCAGCAGCTCTAGGCGGCAGACGAGTGGCTACACCTTC. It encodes CASSSRRQTSGYTF.